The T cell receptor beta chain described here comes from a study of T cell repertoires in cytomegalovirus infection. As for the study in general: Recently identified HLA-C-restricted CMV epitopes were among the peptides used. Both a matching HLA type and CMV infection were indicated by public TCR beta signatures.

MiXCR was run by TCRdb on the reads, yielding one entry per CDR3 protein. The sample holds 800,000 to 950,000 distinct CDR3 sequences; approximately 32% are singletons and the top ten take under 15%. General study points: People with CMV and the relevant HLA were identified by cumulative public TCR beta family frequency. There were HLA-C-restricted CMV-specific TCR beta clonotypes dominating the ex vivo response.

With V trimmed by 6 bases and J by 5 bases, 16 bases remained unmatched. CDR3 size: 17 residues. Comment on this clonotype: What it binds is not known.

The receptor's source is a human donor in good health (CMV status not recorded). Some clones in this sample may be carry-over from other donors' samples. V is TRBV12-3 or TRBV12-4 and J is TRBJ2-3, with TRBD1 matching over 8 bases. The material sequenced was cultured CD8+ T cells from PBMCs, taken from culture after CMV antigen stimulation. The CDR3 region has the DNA TGTGCCAGCAGCTTACTTAGGACAGGGAGAGACGGAGATACGCAGTATTTT. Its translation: CASSLLRTGRDGDTQYF.